This TCR beta chain was sequenced in a study of T cells after yellow fever vaccination. TCRdb itself ran the 5' RACE reads through MiXCR, one entry per CDR3 protein. The table lists tens of thousands of distinct CDR3 sequences, about 6% of them singletons. Trimming removed 4 bases from V and 6 bases from J; junction bases left unmatched: 13. In germline, CDR1 is DFQATT, CDR2 SNEGSKA (reference sequence). CDR3 size: 17 residues. This clonotype has only a few counts. The chain is built from TRBV20-1 and TRBJ1-6, with 9 bases fitting TRBD1. This sequence originates from a man between 25 and 39 years old who received the YFV17D yellow fever vaccine. The input for sequencing was PBMCs, either bulk or a sorted T-cell subset (CD4+, CD8+, memory, or dextramer-sorted; not recorded which), taken on the day of the yellow fever booster vaccination. The CDR3 coding sequence is TGCAGTGCTATATTGGCGACAGGGGGTCTTTTTAATTCACCCCTCCACTTT. This gives the protein CSAILATGGLFNSPLHF.